Included here is one T cell receptor (beta chain) sequence, with context. Antigen unknown. A read error may account for a junction end that differs from germline. CDR3 size: 16 residues. Germline assignment: CDR1 SGHTA and CDR2 FQGNSA. This specimen belongs to a study of blood T cells in healthy people across ages. Study-level information: With template switching, about one barcoded beta molecule was captured per two T cells.

Alongside a J-beta primer mix, a sample-barcoded 5' primer served in a second PCR lasting roughly 7 to 11 cycles. TCRdb called the 5' RACE reads again in MiXCR, with one record for every CDR3 protein. The repertoire includes about 290,000 distinct CDR3 sequences, 25% to 30% of them detected once, and roughly 30% sits in the top ten. Whole-study results and caveats: The study found more naive CD4+ cells and higher diversity in long-lived than aged donors. The study lacked donor CMV status, which possibly confounded expanded clonotype changes.

The sequenced sample consisted of blood. The V call is TRBV7-2, the J call TRBJ2-7; a possible D gene is TRBD2 (6 bases). The clonotype comes from a woman aged 70-85 years in good health. The CDR3 spells CASSPTGTRLLEERYF. The DNA for the CDR3 is TGTGCCAGCAGCCCCACCGGGACTCGACTGCTAGAAGAGCGGTACTTC.